The clone carrying this TCR beta chain was recorded only once. This specimen comes from a study of OX40 agonist ivuxolimab in advanced cancers. Turning to the study itself: Patients were given ivuxolimab, an antibody that agonizes OX40 (CD134). Hepatocellular carcinoma, melanoma, renal cell or head and neck cancer was diagnosed in the dose-escalation patients. There were three patients with partial responses, one having hepatocellular carcinoma and two cutaneous melanoma.

This CDR3 comprises 13 residues. Germline CDR1 reads MGHDK; CDR2 reads SYGVNS. The V end was cut by 6 bases, the J end by 0 bases, with 8 bases between. Clones were sequenced by immunoSEQ multiplex PCR, and TCRdb holds only the in-frame ones, with some missing. The profile shows around 40,000 clones, approximately 80% of them singletons. The rearrangement links TRBV25-1 to TRBJ1-1, with D uncertain. The TCR sequence derives from an adult with an advanced solid tumor such as melanoma, head and neck, liver or kidney cancer. This material consisted of CD4+ or CD8+ T cells sorted from blood, taken in a trial of the OX40 agonist ivuxolimab. CDR3 sequence reads: CASRASMNTEAFF. CDR3 sequence (DNA): TGTGCCAGCAGGGCAAGCATGAACACTGAAGCTTTCTTT.